This note documents a single T cell receptor (beta chain) sequence. Assay used: immunoSEQ multiplex PCR; TCRdb lists only in-frame clones, some missing. The table lists about 150,000 clones, about 91% of them singletons. V dropped 4 bases and J dropped 2 bases, with 11 bases sitting between them. CDR1 is MRHNA and CDR2 is SNTAGT in the germline V gene. This CDR3 is built from 14 residues. The sample belongs to a study of control samples from healthy donors and cancer patients. This TCR was sampled from a man aged 18 to 30 in good health. Source material: blood. This chain uses TRBV6-4 with TRBJ2-5, with a weak D call TRBD1 (5 bases). CDR3 sequence reads: CASSVRQTQETQYF. CDR3 coding DNA: TGTGCCAGCAGTGTTCGACAGACACAAGAGACCCAGTACTTC.